The entry that follows covers one T cell receptor (beta chain) sequence. This sample was included in a study of blood T cell repertoires in COVID-19. The assay was immunoSEQ multiplex PCR, and TCRdb's table has in-frame clones only and misses some. The data show tens of thousands of clones, roughly 87% seen once. The CDR3 has 14 residues. Germline CDR1 is SGHVS and CDR2 is FQNEAQ. Germline trimming cut 6 bases from V and 0 bases from J; bases unmatched to any gene: 4. The sequence was collected from a man aged 18 to 35 with COVID-19, enrolled during active disease. V and J are TRBV7-8 and TRBJ1-1, with 7 bases lining up with TRBD1. Sequencing was performed on peripheral blood. CDR3 DNA: TGTGCCAGCAGGCGGACAGGAATGAACACTGAAGCTTTCTTT. Translating it yields CASRRTGMNTEAFF.